The next 6 T cell receptor beta chains were all read from a single sample in a study of beta chain features in type 1 diabetes (dated by TCRdb to 2016 to 2019). Paper-wide results and their limitations: In all four CD4+ subsets, TCRB CDR3 length was moderately but significantly shorter in type 1 diabetes patients.

The antigens for these receptors are not known. Library construction relied on the immunoSEQ multiplex PCR assay. The entire isolated RNA was reverse transcribed using the High Capacity cDNA Reverse Transcription Kit, and thus expressed TCRB transcripts were sequenced. TCRdb's version of the immuneACCESS table is confined to in-frame rearrangements and falls short of the full clone set. An unresolved V gene accounts for under half of the shortfall where checked; the remainder is of unknown origin. This sample lists hundreds of thousands of clones; 9.3% were detected once. The ten top clones hold roughly 1% of the sample. The sample consisted of central memory CD4+ T cells from blood. All receptors derive from a young man with type 1 diabetes.

The CDR3 loop reads CASSESGTGSYNSPLHF. CDR3 nucleotide sequence: TGTGCCAGCAGTGAATCGGGGACAGGGAGTTATAATTCACCCCTCCACTTT. The J gene is TRBJ1-6, the V gene TRBV2; 9 bases fit TRBD1. This CDR3 has 17 residues. Germline trimming cut 2 bases from V and 4 bases from J; bases unmatched to any gene: 6. Germline V CDR1 and CDR2: SNHLY, FYNNEI. Combining the CDR3 with reference TRBV2 and TRBJ1-6 gives the whole variable domain EPEVTQTPSHQVTQMGQEVILRCVPISNHLYFYWYRQILGQKVEFLVSFYNNEISEKSEIFDDQFSVERPDGSNFTLKIRSTKLEDSAMYFCASSESGTGSYNSPLHFGNGTRLTVT.

CDR3 loop: CASSPARGSYEQYF. The CDR3 DNA sequence: TGTGCCAGCAGCCCCGCCAGGGGATCCTACGAGCAGTACTTC. The V gene is TRBV7-9, the J gene TRBJ2-7, with D perhaps matching TRBD1 (6 bases). Per the germline V gene, CDR1 is SEHNR and CDR2 is FQNEAQ (reference sequence). The CDR3 sequence is 14 residues long. Between the trimmed V and J ends, which lost 5 bases and 1 base, there was a span of 12 bases.

V is TRBV23-1 and J is TRBJ2-2; 7 nucleotides line up with TRBD1. TRBV23-1 is labeled an ORF, and its function is uncertain. V lost 0 bases to trimming and J lost 3 bases; unmatched junction nucleotides: 13. The CDR3 has 19 residues. The CDR3 here is CASSQSLGEGAWDTGELFF. In DNA form, the CDR3 reads TGCGCCAGCAGTCAATCGTTAGGTGAGGGGGCTTGGGACACCGGGGAGCTGTTTTTT.

This clone came up a few times. V is TRBV7-2 and J is TRBJ2-7; D is ambiguous. The length of the CDR3 is 13 residues. With 5 bases removed from V and 5 bases from J, the gap between germline ends came to 13 bases. The germline V gene encodes CDR1 SGHTA and CDR2 FQGNSA. CDR3 loop: CASSRTSGDEQYF. In DNA, the CDR3 is TGTGCCAGCAGCCGTACCTCGGGCGACGAGCAGTACTTC. Together with reference TRBV7-2 and TRBJ2-7, the CDR3 gives the full variable domain: GAGVSQSPSNKVTEKGKDVELRCDPISGHTALYWYRQSLGQGLEFLIYFQGNSAPDKSGLPSDRFSAERTGGSVSTLTIQRTQQEDSAVYLCASSRTSGDEQYFGPGTRLTVT.

This clone appeared a few times. This chain links TRBV6-6 with TRBJ2-7, with D perhaps being TRBD1 or TRBD2 (5 bases each). The CDR3 length is 15 residues. Germline CDR1 reads MNHNY; CDR2 reads SVGAGI (reference sequence). V was pared by 8 bases and J by 3 bases, with 20 bases between. The CDR3 spells CASFPGRGSGYEQYF. CDR3 nucleotide sequence: TGTGCCAGCTTCCCGGGGCGAGGATCGGGCTACGAGCAGTACTTC.

The chain links TRBV7-2 to TRBJ2-1, with TRBD2 as a possible D gene (6 bases). CDR3 length: 16 residues. With 1 base removed from V and 7 bases from J, the gap between germline ends came to 17 bases. Per the germline V gene, CDR1 is SGHTA and CDR2 is FQGNSA. In nucleotides, the CDR3 is TGTGCCAGCAGCTTAGAGGCGGGGTGGGGATTAAATGAGCAGTTCTTC. It yields the protein CASSLEAGWGLNEQFF.